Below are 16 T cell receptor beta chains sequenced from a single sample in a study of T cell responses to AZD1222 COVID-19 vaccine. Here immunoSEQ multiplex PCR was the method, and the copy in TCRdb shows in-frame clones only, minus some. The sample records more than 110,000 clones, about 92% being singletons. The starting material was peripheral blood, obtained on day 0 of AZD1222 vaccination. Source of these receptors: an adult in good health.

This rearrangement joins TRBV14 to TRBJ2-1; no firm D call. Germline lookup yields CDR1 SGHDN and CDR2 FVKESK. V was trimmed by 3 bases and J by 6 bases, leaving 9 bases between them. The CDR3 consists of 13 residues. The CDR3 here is CASSHFHSNEQFF. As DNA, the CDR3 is TGTGCCAGCAGCCATTTCCACTCCAATGAGCAGTTCTTC.

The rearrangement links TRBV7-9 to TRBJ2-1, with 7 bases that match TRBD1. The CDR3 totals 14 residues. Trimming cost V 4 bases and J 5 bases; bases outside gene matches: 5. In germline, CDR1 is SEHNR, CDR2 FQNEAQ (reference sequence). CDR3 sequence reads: CASSSPGQHNEQFF. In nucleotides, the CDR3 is TGTGCCAGCAGCTCACCGGGACAGCACAATGAGCAGTTCTTC.

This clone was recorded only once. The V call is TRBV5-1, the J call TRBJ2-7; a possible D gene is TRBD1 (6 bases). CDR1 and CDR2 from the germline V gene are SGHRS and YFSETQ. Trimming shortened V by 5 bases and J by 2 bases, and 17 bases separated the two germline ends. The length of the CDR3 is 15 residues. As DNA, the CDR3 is TGCGCCAGCAGTTTGCTAGAGACAGGTACCTACGAGCAGTACTTC. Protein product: CASSLLETGTYEQYF. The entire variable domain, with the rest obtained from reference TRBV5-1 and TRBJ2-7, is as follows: KAGVTQTPRYLIKTRGQQVTLSCSPISGHRSVSWYQQTPGQGLQFLFEYFSETQRNKGNFPGRFSGRQFSNSRSEMNVSTLELGDSALYLCASSLLETGTYEQYFGPGTRLTVT.

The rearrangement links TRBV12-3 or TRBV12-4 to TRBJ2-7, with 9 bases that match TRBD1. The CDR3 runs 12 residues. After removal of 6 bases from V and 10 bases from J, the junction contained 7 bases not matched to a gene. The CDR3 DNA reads TGTGCCAGCAGACCCGGGACAGGGTTCCAGTACTTC. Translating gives CASRPGTGFQYF.

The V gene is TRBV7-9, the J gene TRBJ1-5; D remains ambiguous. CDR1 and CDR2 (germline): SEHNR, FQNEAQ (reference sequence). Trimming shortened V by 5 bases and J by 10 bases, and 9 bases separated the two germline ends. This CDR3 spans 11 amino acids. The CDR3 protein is CASSQEGPQHF. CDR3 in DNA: TGTGCCAGCAGCCAGGAGGGACCCCAGCATTTT.

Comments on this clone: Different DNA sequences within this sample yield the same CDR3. CDR3: CASSLLRGTEAFF. CDR3 coding DNA: TGTGCCAGCAGTTTATTGAGGGGGACTGAAGCTTTCTTT. The rearrangement links TRBV12-3 or TRBV12-4 to TRBJ1-1; possibly TRBD1 for D (6 bases). V lost 2 bases, J lost 5 bases, and 9 bases lay in between. The CDR3 extends over 13 amino acids.

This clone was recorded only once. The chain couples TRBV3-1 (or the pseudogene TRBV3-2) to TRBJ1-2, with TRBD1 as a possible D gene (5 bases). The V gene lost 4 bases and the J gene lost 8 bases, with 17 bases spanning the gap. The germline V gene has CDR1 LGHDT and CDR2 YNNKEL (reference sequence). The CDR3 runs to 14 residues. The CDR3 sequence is CASSPPGGPAGYTF. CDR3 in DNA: TGTGCCAGCAGCCCGCCGGGGGGACCGGCGGGCTACACCTTC.

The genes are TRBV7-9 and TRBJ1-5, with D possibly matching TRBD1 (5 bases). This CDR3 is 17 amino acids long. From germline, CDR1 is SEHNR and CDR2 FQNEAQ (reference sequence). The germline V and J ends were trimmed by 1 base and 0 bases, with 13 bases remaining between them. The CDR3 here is CASSLEGRGYSNQPQHF. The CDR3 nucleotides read TGTGCCAGCAGCTTAGAAGGCCGGGGGTATAGCAATCAGCCCCAGCATTTT.

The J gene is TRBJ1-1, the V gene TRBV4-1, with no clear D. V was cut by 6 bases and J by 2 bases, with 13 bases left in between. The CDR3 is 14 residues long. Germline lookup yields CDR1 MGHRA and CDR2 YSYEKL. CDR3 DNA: TGCGCCAGCAGATCGGTGGGGATTAACACTGAAGCTTTCTTT. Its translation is CASRSVGINTEAFF.

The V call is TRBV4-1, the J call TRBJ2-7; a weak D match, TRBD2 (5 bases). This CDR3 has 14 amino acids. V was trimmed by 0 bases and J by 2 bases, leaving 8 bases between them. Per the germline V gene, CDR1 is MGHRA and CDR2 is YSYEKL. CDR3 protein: CASSQDRAAYEQYF. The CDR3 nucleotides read TGCGCCAGCAGCCAAGATCGAGCGGCCTACGAGCAGTACTTC.

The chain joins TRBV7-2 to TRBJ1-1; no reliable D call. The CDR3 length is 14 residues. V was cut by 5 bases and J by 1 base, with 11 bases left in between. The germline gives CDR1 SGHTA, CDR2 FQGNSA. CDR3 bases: TGTGCCAGCAGCAAATGGGCTTCGAACACTGAAGCTTTCTTT. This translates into CASSKWASNTEAFF.

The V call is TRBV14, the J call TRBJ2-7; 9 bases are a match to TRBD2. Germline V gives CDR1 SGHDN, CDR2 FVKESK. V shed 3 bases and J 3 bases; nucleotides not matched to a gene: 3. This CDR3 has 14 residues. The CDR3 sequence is CASSHRLADYEQYF. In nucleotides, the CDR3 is TGTGCCAGCAGCCACCGACTAGCGGACTACGAGCAGTACTTC.

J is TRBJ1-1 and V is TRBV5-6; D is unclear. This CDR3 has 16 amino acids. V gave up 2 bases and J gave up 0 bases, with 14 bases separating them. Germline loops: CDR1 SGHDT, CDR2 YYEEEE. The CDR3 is CASSFKSGPMNTEAFF. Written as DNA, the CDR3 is TGTGCCAGCAGCTTCAAGAGCGGACCTATGAACACTGAAGCTTTCTTT.

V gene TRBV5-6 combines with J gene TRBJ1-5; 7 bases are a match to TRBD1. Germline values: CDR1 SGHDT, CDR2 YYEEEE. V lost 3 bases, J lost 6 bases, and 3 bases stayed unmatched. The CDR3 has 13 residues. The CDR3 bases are TGTGCCAGCAGCTCAGGGGGGGGTCAGCCCCAGCATTTT. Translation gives CASSSGGGQPQHF.

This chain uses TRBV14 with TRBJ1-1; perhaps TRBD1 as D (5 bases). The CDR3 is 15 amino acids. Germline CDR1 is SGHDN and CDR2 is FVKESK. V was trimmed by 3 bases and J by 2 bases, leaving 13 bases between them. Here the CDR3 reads CASSHLRGFNTEAFF. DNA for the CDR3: TGTGCCAGCAGCCACTTGCGGGGGTTTAACACTGAAGCTTTCTTT. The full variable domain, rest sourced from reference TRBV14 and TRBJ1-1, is EAGVTQFPSHSVIEKGQTVTLRCDPISGHDNLYWYRRVMGKEIKFLLHFVKESKQDESGMPNNRFLAERTGGTYSTLKVQPAELEDSGVYFCASSHLRGFNTEAFFGQGTRLTVV.

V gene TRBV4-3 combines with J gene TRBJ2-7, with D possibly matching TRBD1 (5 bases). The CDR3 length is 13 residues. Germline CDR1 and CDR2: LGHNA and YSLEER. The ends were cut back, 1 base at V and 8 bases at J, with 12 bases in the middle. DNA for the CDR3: TGCGCCAGCAGCCAAGTACTGCCAGGGAAGCAGTACTTC. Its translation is CASSQVLPGKQYF.